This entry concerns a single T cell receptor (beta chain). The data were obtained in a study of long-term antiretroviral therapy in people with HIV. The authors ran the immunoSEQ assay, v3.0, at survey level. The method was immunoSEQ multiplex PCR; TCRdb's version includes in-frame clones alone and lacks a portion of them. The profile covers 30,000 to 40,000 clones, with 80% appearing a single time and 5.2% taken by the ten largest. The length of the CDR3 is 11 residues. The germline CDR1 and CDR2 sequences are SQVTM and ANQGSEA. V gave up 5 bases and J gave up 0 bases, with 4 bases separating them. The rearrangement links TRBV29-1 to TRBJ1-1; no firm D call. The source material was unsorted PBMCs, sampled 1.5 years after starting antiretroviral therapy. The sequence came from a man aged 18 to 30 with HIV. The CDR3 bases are TGCAGCGTTAACGTGAACACTGAAGCTTTCTTT. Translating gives CSVNVNTEAFF. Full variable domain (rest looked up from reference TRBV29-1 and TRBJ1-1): SAVISQKPSRDICQRGTSLTIQCQVDSQVTMMFWYRQQPGQSLTLIATANQGSEATYESGFVIDKFPISRPNLTFSTLTVSNMSPEDSSIYLCSVNVNTEAFFGQGTRLTVV.